This T cell receptor beta chain was sequenced during a study of metastatic and nonmetastatic thyroid tumors. Study in general: Malignant thyroid and benign thyroid patients provided blood and tumor or nodule tissue whose repertoires were compared.

TCRdb reanalyzed the PCR reads via MiXCR. Of approximately 25,000 clones listed, about a quarter were seen once; the top ten hold about 17%. No treatment of any kind had been given to any patient before thyroid surgery. V gave up 4 bases and J gave up 6 bases; unmatched junction bases: 11. This CDR3 contains 16 residues. Germline V gives CDR1 KGHDR, CDR2 SFDVKD. The clonotype was recovered from a male donor with papillary thyroid cancer or a benign thyroid nodule (not recorded which). Some clones in this sample may be carry-over from other donors' samples. The source material was blood. The chain combines TRBV24-1 with TRBJ2-7, with 10 bases identical to TRBD1. CDR3 region: CATSDPGTGDLPEQYF. The DNA of the CDR3 is TGTGCCACCAGTGACCCAGGGACAGGGGACCTACCCGAGCAGTACTTC.